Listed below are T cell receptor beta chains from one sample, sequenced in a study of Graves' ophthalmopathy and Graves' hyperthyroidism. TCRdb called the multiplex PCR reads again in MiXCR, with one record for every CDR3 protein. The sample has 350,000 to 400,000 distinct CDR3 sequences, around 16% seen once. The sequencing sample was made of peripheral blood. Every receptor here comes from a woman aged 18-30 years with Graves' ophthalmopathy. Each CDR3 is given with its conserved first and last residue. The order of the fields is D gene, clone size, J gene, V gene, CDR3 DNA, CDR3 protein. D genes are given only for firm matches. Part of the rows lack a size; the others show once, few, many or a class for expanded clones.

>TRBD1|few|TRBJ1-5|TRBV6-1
TGTGCCAGCAGCCTGACAGGGGGCGCGAGCAATCAGCCCCAGCATTTT
CASSLTGGASNQPQHF
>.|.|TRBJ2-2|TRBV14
TGTGCCAGCAGGAAAGCGGGTTACACCGGGGAGCTGTTTTTT
CASRKAGYTGELFF
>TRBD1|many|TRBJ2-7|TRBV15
TGTGCCACCCAGGGGGCAGACTCCTACGAGCAGTACTTC
CATQGADSYEQYF
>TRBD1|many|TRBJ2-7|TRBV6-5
TGTGCCAGCAGTTCCCTATGGACAGGGGGCCCCTACGAGCAGTACTTC
CASSSLWTGGPYEQYF
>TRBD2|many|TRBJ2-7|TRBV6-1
TGTGCCAGCAGTGCCGGACTAGCGGAATACGAGCAGTACTTC
CASSAGLAEYEQYF
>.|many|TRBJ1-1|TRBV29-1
TGCAGCGCCCCAACCGGGACTGAAGCTTTCTTT
CSAPTGTEAFF
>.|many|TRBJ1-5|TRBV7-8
TGTGCCAGCAGCCCCGCCGACAGCAGCAATCAGCCCCAGCATTTT
CASSPADSSNQPQHF
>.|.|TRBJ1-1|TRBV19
TGTGCCAGTAGCTCTGAACGGGACGGAAGCATGAACACTGAAGCTTTCTTT
CASSSERDGSMNTEAFF
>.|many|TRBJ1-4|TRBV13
TGTGCCAGCAGTCACGGATCTAATGAAAAACTGTTTTTT
CASSHGSNEKLFF
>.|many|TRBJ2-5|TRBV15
TGTGCCACCAGCAGAGTTGGGCAGAAGAAAGAGACCCAGTACTTC
CATSRVGQKKETQYF
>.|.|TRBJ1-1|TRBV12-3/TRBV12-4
TGTGCCAGCAGCCCTACCAGGGTCGGACATGCAGCTTTCTTT
CASSPTRVGHAAFF
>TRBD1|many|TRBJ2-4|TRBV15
TGTGCCACCAGGGCAAGTCGTCCCGGGACAGGGGCCGGGAACATTCAGTACTTC
CATRASRPGTGAGNIQYF
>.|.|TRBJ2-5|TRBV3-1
TGTGCCAGCAGCCAAGGGGGCGTGGAGACCCAGTACTTC
CASSQGGVETQYF
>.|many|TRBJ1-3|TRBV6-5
TGTGCCAGCAGTTACGGGCGGCTTAGCTCTGGAAACACCATATATTTT
CASSYGRLSSGNTIYF
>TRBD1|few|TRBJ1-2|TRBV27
TGTGCCAGCAGCCTCCGACAGGGAGTCTATGGCTACACCTTC
CASSLRQGVYGYTF
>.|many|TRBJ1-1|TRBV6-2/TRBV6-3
TGTGCCAGCAGTGCGGAGGGCCGCCGCACTGAAGCTTTCTTT
CASSAEGRRTEAFF
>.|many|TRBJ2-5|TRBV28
TGTGCCAGCAGTTTAACGCGTGGGAGAGAGACCCAGTACTTC
CASSLTRGRETQYF
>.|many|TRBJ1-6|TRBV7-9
TGTGCCAGCAGCCCGGGCCAGGTGTTTAATTCACCCCTCCACTTT
CASSPGQVFNSPLHF
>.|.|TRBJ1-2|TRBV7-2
TGTGCCAGCAGCTCACAACCCAGTAACGGCTACACCTTC
CASSSQPSNGYTF
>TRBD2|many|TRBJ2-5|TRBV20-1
TGCAGTGCAACCAGGGAGGGTGAGACCCAGTACTTC
CSATREGETQYF
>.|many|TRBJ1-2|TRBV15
TGTGCCACCAGCAGAGATCTCATGGTTGCGGAGGGCTATAGCTACACCTTC
CATSRDLMVAEGYSYTF
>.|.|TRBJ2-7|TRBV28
TGTGCCTTGGGGAGGGGGCCCTACGAGCAGTACTTC
CALGRGPYEQYF
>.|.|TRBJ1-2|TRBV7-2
TGTGCCAGCAGCTTAGTACTGGGTTCCGACTATGGCTACACCTTC
CASSLVLGSDYGYTF
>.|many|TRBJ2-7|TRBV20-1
TGCAGTGCTAATATAGTCCCCGAGGCCTACGAGCAGTACTTC
CSANIVPEAYEQYF
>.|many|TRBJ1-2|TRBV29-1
TGCAGCGTTGATATGGAGGGGATCGGCTATGGCTACACCTTC
CSVDMEGIGYGYTF
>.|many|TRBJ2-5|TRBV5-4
TGTGCCAGCAGCTTGGTTCAGGGACTGCAAGAGACCCAGTACTTC
CASSLVQGLQETQYF
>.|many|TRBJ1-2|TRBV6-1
TGTGCCAGTAAGCCCCTAGGACAAAGTTTTAACTATGGCTACACCTTC
CASKPLGQSFNYGYTF
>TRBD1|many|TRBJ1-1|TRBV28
TGTGCCAGCAGTGGACAGGGTCCGAACACTGAAGCTTTCTTT
CASSGQGPNTEAFF
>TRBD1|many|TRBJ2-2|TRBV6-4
TGTGCCAGCATCGAACTCTCCCGGACAGGCTACACCGGGGAGCTGTTTTTT
CASIELSRTGYTGELFF
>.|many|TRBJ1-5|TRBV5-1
TGCGCCAGCAGCTTGGACGTAGGTCCGGGGGGGCCCCAGCATTTT
CASSLDVGPGGPQHF
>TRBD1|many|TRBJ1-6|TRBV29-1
TGCAGCGTGGGAACAGGGGGCGATTCACCCCTCCACTTT
CSVGTGGDSPLHF
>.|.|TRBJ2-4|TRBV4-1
TGCGCCAGCAGCCAAAACAGGGAAAACATTCAGTACTTC
CASSQNRENIQYF
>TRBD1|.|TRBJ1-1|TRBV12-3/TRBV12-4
TGTGCCAGCAGAGAAAACAGGGGAAGAGCCACTGAAGCTTTCTTT
CASRENRGRATEAFF
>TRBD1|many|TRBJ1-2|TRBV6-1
TGTGCCAGCACTCCGGACAGGGGACTTCGAGGCTACACCTTC
CASTPDRGLRGYTF
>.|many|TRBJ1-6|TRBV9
TGTGCCAGCAGCGCTTCACCAGGGGCGACCTCCTATAATTCACCCCTCCACTTT
CASSASPGATSYNSPLHF